This entry concerns a single T cell receptor (beta chain). These data originate in a study of CD8 T cells in ankylosing spondylitis. TCRdb used MiXCR to reprocess the 5' RACE reads, holding one entry per CDR3 protein. The sample carries approximately 220,000 distinct CDR3 sequences, under 30% recorded once. The CDR3 runs to 13 residues. In germline, CDR1 is MGHDK, CDR2 SYGVNS. The V end was cut by 6 bases, the J end by 9 bases, with 15 bases between. This sequence originates from a male donor with ankylosing spondylitis or in good health (not recorded which). The sequenced sample was blood, either unsorted or a sorted T cell fraction (not recorded which). The chain uses TRBV25-1 and TRBJ2-1, with D possibly matching TRBD1 (5 bases). Here the CDR3 reads CASRIRDSGEQFF. CDR3 coding DNA: TGTGCCAGCAGAATCAGGGATTCAGGTGAGCAGTTCTTC. The variable domain in full, completed from reference TRBV25-1 and TRBJ2-1, reads EADIYQTPRYLVIGTGKKITLECSQTMGHDKMYWYQQDPGMELHLIHYSYGVNSTEKGDLSSESTVSRIRTEHFPLTLESARPSHTSQYLCASRIRDSGEQFFGPGTRLTVL.